The text below deals with one TCR beta chain. These data are taken from a study of blood T cell repertoires in COVID-19. Study context: Sites in the United States, Italy and Spain provided acute and convalescent COVID-19 samples. T cells, B-cell-depleted T cells, or PBMCs supplied cDNA or gDNA.

Original methodology: Researchers report that nucleated cell counts were estimated from reference gene primer amplification. The repertoire was sequenced with immunoSEQ multiplex PCR; TCRdb's copy has only in-frame clones and lacks some. V and J calls and clone size are as listed in that table; D and trimming were resolved from the DNA. Of roughly 240,000 clones listed, about 89% are singletons. This CDR3 comprises 11 residues. Germline lookup yields CDR1 DFQATT and CDR2 SNEGSKA (reference sequence). Source material: peripheral blood. This clonotype was obtained from an older woman who had recovered from COVID-19. This chain uses TRBV20-1 with TRBJ1-1; the D gene is possibly TRBD1 (5 bases). The CDR3 reads CSGGGSTEAFF. Written as DNA, the CDR3 is TGCAGCGGGGGGGGGAGCACTGAAGCTTTCTTT.